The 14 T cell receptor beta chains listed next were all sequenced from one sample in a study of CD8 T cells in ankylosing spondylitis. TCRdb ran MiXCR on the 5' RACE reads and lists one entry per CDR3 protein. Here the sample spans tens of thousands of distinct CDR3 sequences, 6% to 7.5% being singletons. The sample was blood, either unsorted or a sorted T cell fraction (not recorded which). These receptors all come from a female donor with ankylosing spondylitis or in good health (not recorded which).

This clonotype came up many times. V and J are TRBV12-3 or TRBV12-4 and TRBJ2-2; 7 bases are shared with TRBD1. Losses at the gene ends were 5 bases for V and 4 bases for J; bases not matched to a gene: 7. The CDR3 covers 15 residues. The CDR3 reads CASSATGSITGELFF. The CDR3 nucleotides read TGTGCCAGCAGTGCGACAGGGTCGATCACCGGGGAGCTGTTTTTT.

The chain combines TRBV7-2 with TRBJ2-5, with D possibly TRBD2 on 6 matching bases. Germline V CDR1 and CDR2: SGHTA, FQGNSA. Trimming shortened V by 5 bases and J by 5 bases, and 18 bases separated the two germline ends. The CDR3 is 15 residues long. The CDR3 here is CASSHRRGGAETQYF. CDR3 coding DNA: TGTGCCAGCAGCCACCGGCGGGGCGGTGCGGAGACCCAGTACTTC.

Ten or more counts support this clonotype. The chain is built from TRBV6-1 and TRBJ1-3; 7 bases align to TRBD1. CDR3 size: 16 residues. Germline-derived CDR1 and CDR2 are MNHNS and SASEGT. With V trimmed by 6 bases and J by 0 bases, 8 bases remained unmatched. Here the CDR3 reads CASSPLRTGSGNTIYF. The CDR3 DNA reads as TGTGCCAGCAGCCCTCTTAGGACAGGCTCTGGAAACACCATATATTTT.

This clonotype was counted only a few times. The CDR3 DNA sequence: TGTGCCAGCTCATTCCTCCTAATAAACAATGAGCAGTTCTTC. Protein: CASSFLLINNEQFF. J is TRBJ2-1 and V is TRBV5-5; no reliable D call. The CDR3 sequence is 14 residues long. With 7 bases removed from V and 5 bases from J, the gap between germline ends came to 16 bases. Germline values: CDR1 SGHKS, CDR2 YYEKEE (reference sequence).

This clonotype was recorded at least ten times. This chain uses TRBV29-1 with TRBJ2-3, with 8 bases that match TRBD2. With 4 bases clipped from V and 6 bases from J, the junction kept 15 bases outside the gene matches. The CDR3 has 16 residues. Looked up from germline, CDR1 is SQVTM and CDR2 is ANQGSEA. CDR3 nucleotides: TGCAGCGTTGTCAGGACTAGCCTGAACCCTACGGATACGCAGTATTTT. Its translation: CSVVRTSLNPTDTQYF.

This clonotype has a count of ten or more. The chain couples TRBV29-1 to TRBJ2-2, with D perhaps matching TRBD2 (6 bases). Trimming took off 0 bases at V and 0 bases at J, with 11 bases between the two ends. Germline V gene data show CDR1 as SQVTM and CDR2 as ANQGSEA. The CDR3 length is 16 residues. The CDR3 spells CSVEDRAGTNTGELFF. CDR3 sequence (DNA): TGCAGCGTTGAAGATCGGGCGGGGACGAACACCGGGGAGCTGTTTTTT.

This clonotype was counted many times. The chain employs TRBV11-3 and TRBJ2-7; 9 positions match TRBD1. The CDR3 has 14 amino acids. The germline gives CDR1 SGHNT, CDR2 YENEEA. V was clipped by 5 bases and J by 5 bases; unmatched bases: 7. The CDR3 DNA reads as TGTGCCAGCAGCGCCCGGGACAGGGTCCACGAGCAGTACTTC. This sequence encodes CASSARDRVHEQYF.

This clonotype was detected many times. The CDR3 loop is CATSDFGGYTF. In DNA form, the CDR3 reads TGTGCCACCAGTGATTTTGGGGGCTACACCTTC. This rearrangement joins TRBV24-1 to TRBJ1-2; D is unclear. The CDR3 has 11 residues. The germline CDR1 and CDR2 sequences are KGHDR and SFDVKD. V lost 1 base and J lost 8, with 4 bases in between.

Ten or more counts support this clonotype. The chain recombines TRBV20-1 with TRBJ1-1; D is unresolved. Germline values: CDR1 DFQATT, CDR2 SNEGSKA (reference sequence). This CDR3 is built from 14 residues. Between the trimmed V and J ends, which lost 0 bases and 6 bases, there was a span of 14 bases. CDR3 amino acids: CSARDFESYSEAFF. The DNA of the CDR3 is TGCAGTGCTAGAGATTTCGAGAGTTACTCTGAAGCTTTCTTT.

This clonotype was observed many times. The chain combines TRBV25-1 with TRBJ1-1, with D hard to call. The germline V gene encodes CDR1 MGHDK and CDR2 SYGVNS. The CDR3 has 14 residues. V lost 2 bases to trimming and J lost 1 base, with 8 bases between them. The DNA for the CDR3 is TGTGCCAGCAGTGAAGCCCGGGAGAACACTGAAGCTTTCTTT. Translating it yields CASSEARENTEAFF.

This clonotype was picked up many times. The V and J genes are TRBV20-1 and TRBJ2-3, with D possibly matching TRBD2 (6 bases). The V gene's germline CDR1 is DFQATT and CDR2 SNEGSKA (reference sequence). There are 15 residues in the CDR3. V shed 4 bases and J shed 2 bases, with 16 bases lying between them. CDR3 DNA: TGCAGTGCTAAAGGGGACTCGCCATACACAGATACGCAGTATTTT. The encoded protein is CSAKGDSPYTDTQYF.

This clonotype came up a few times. Here the CDR3 reads CATTQGTSGGSSTGELFF. In DNA, the CDR3 is TGTGCCACCACCCAAGGGACTAGCGGGGGATCGAGCACCGGGGAGCTGTTTTTT. The chain combines TRBV3-1 with TRBJ2-2; 14 positions match TRBD2. Trimming removed 10 bases from V and 4 bases from J; junction bases left unmatched: 14. Per the germline V gene, CDR1 is LGHDT and CDR2 is YNNKEL (reference sequence). The CDR3 extends over 18 amino acids.

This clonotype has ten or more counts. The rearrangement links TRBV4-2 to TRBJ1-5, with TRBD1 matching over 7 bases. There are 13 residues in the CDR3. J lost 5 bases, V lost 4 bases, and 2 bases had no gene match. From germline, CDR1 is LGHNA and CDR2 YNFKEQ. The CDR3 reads CASSRGQDQPQHF. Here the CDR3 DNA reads TGTGCCAGCAGCCGAGGACAGGATCAGCCCCAGCATTTT.

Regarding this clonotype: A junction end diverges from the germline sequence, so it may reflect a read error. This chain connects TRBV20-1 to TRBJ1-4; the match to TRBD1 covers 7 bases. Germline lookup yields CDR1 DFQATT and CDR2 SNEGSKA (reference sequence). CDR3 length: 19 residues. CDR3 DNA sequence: TGCTGTGCTAAGGCTCCGGGAACAGGGGTCCTTGCAACTAATGAAAAACTGTTTTTT. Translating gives CCAKAPGTGVLATNEKLFF.